Following are 3 T cell receptor beta chains from one sample sequenced in a study of T cells in Graves' hyperthyroidism and ophthalmopathy. Amplification yielded TCR beta CDR3 regions, with RNA transcripts as the source. The HTBI set primed first-round TCR CDR3 RT-PCR. TCRdb redid the calling of the multiplex PCR reads with MiXCR, one entry per CDR3 protein. Of around 300,000 distinct CDR3 sequences in the sample, roughly 13% are singletons; the top ten hold roughly 35%. Sequencing was performed on blood. The receptor set was obtained from a woman in her 40s with Graves' ophthalmopathy.

Worth noting for this clonotype: A much larger clone is a single base away; this may be a read error. The chain couples TRBV29-1 to TRBJ2-1; no reliable D call. Germline CDR1 is SQVTM and CDR2 is ANQGSEA. The CDR3 totals 12 residues. DNA of the CDR3: TGCAGCGTTGTGGAGCGTTGGAATGGGCAGTTCTTC. It codes for CSVVERWNGQFF.

This clonotype was counted at least ten times. This rearrangement joins TRBV7-9 to TRBJ1-3; TRBD1 might be the D (6 bases). Germline CDR1 is SEHNR and CDR2 is FQNEAQ (reference sequence). The CDR3 loop spans 16 amino acids. Between the trimmed V and J ends, which lost 6 bases and 11 bases, there was a span of 26 bases. CDR3 DNA: TGTGCCAGCAGTAGGGACAACAAGGGGCCAATTGGAGCCATATATTTT. Translating it yields CASSRDNKGPIGAIYF.

This clonotype was seen a handful of times. CDR3 sequence reads: CASSVSTSGSYEQYF. The CDR3 DNA follows: TGTGCCAGCAGTGTATCGACTAGCGGCTCCTACGAGCAGTACTTC. This sequence joins TRBV6-1 and TRBJ2-7; TRBD2 matches at 9 bases. Germline loops: CDR1 MNHNS, CDR2 SASEGT. Unmatched junction bases numbered 4, after V lost 4 bases and J lost 0 bases. The CDR3 spans 15 residues.